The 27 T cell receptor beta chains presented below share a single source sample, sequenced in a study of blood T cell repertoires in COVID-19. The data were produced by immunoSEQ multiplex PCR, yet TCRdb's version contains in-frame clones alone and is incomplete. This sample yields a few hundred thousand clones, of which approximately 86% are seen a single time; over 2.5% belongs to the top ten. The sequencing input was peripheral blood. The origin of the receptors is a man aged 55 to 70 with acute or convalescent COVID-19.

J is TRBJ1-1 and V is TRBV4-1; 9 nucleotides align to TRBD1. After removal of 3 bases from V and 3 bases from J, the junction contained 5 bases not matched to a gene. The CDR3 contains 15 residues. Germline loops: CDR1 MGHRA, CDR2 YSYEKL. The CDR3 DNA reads TGCGCCAGCAGCCACTCGACAGGGGGGGACACTGAAGCTTTCTTT. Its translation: CASSHSTGGDTEAFF.

As DNA, the CDR3 is TGTGCCAGCAGCCACCCCCGACTAGCGGGGGGGCCCGTGTTCAATGAGCAGTTCTTC. It encodes CASSHPRLAGGPVFNEQFF. The chain couples TRBV14 to TRBJ2-1, with 14 bases that match TRBD2. CDR3 length equals 19 residues. The V gene end was trimmed by 3 bases and the J gene end by 6 bases; junction bases not matched to a gene: 13. Germline V gives CDR1 SGHDN, CDR2 FVKESK.

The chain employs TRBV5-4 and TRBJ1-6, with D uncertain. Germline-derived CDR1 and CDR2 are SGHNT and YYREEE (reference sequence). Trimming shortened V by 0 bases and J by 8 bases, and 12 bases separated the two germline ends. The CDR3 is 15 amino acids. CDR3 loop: CASSLAVSRDSPLHF. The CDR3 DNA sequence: TGTGCCAGCAGCTTGGCCGTGTCCCGGGATTCACCCCTCCACTTT.

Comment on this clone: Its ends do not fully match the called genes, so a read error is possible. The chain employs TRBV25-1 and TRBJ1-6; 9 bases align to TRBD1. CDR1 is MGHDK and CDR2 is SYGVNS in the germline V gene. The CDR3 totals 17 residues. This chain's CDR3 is CASCDSSGTGNNSPLHF. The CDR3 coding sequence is TGTGCCAGCTGTGATTCTTCCGGGACAGGGAATAATTCACCCCTCCACTTT.

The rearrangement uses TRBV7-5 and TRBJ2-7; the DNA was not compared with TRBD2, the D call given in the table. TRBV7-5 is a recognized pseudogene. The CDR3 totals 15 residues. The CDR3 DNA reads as TGTGCCAGAAGCTTAGTACGGGGGTTCTCCTACGAGCAGTACTTC. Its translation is CARSLVRGFSYEQYF.

CDR3 sequence reads: CASSQQGTGSWDTQYF. CDR3 coding DNA: TGTGCCAGCAGTCAGCAAGGGACAGGGAGTTGGGATACGCAGTATTTT. The rearrangement links TRBV11-2 to TRBJ2-3; TRBD1 matches 9 bases. The V gene end was trimmed by 6 bases and the J gene end by 6 bases; junction bases not matched to a gene: 13. Germline loops: CDR1 SGHAT, CDR2 FQNNGV. This CDR3 is built from 16 residues.

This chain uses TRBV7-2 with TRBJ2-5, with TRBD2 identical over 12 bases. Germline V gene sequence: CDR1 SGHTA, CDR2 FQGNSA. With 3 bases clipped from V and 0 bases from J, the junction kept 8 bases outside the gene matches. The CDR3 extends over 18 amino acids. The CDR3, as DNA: TGTGCCAGCAGCTTCATGGCTAGCGGGGGGGTGTACCAAGAGACCCAGTACTTC. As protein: CASSFMASGGVYQETQYF.

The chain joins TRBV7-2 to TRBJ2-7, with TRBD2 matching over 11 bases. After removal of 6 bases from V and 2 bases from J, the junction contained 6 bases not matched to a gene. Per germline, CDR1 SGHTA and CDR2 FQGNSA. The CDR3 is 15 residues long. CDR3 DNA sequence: TGTGCCAGCAGTAGACCTAGCGGGGGGACCTACGAGCAGTACTTC. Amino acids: CASSRPSGGTYEQYF. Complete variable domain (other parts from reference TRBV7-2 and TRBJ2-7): GAGVSQSPSNKVTEKGKDVELRCDPISGHTALYWYRQSLGQGLEFLIYFQGNSAPDKSGLPSDRFSAERTGGSVSTLTIQRTQQEDSAVYLCASSRPSGGTYEQYFGPGTRLTVT.

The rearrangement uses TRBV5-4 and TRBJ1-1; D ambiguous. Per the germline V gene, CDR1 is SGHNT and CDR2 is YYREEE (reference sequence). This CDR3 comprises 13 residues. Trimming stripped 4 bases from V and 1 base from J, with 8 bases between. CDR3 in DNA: TGTGCCAGCAGCACCCCAGGGAACACTGAAGCTTTCTTT. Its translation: CASSTPGNTEAFF.

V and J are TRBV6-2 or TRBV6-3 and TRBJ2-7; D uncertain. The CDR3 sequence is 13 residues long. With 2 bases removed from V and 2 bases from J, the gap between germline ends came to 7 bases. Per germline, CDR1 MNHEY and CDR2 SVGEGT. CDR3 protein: CASSYRQAYEQYF. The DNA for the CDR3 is TGTGCCAGCAGTTACCGCCAGGCCTACGAGCAGTACTTC.

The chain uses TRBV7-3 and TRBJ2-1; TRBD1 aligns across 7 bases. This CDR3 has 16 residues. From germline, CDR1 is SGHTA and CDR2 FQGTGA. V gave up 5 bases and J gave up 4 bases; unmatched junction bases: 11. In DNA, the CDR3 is TGTGCCAGCAGCCAAACGATCGGACAGGCTTACAATGAGCAGTTCTTC. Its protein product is CASSQTIGQAYNEQFF.

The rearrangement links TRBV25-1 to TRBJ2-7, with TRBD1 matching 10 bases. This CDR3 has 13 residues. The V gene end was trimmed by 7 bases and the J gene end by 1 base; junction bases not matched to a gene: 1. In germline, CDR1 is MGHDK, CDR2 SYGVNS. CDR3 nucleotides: TGTGCCAGCAAGGGACAGGGGTCCTACGAGCAGTACTTC. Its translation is CASKGQGSYEQYF.

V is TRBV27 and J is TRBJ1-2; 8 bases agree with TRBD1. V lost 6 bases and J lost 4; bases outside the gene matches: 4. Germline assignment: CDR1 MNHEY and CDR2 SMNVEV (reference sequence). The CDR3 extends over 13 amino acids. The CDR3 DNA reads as TGTGCCAGCAGGACCGACAGGGGCTATGGCTACACCTTC. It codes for CASRTDRGYGYTF.

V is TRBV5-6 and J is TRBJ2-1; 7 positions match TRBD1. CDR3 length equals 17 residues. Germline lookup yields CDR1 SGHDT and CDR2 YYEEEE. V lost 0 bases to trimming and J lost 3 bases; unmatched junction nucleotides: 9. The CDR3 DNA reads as TGTGCCAGCAGCTTGGAGATTAGGGGGCGAGTCTACAATGAGCAGTTCTTC. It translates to CASSLEIRGRVYNEQFF.

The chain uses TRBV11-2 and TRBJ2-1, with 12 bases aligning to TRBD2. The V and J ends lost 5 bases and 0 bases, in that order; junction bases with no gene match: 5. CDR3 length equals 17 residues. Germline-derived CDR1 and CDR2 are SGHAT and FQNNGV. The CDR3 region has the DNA TGTGCCAGCAGCCCTGGACTAGCGGGGAGCTCCTACAATGAGCAGTTCTTC. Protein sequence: CASSPGLAGSSYNEQFF.

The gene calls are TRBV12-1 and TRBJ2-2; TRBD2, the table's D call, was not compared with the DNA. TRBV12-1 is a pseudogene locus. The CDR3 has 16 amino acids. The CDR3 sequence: CASSFVAGAYTGELFF. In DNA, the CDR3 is TGTGCCAGCAGCTTTGTAGCGGGGGCGTACACCGGGGAGCTGTTTTTT.

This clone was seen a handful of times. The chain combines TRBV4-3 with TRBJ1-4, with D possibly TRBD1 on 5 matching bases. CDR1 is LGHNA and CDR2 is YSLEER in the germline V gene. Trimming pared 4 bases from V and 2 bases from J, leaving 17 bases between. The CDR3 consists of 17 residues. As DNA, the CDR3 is TGCGCCAGCAGCCCTCGGGGGTCAGGGCGGACTAATGAAAAACTGTTTTTT. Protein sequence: CASSPRGSGRTNEKLFF.

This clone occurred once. CDR3 in amino acids: CASTRGQGAEGELFF. CDR3 nucleotide sequence: TGTGCCAGTACTCGGGGACAGGGGGCAGAGGGGGAGCTGTTTTTT. The J gene is TRBJ2-2, the V gene TRBV19; 12 nucleotides align to TRBD1. J gave up 8 bases and V 7 bases, and 8 bases lay outside the gene matches. The germline CDR1 and CDR2 sequences are LNHDA and SQIVND (reference sequence). The CDR3 sequence is 15 residues long.

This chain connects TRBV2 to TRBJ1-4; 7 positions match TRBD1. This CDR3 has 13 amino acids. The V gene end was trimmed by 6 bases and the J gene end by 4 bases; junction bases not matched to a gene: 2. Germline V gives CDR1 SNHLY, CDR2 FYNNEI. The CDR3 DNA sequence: TGTGCCAGCAGCCGGGACAGTAATGAAAAACTGTTTTTT. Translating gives CASSRDSNEKLFF.

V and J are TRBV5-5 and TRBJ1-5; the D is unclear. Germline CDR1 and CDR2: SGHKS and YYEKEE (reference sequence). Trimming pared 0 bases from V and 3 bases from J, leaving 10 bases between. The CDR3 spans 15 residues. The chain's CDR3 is CASSLGAGINQPQHF. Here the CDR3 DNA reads TGTGCCAGCAGCTTGGGGGCAGGAATCAATCAGCCCCAGCATTTT.

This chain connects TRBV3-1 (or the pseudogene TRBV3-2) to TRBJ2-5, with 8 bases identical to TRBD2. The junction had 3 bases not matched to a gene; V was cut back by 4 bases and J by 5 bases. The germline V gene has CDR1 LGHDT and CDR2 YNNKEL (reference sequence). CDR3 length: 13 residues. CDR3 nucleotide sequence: TGTGCCAGCAGCCCGGGGGGGCGGGAGACCCAGTACTTC. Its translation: CASSPGGRETQYF.

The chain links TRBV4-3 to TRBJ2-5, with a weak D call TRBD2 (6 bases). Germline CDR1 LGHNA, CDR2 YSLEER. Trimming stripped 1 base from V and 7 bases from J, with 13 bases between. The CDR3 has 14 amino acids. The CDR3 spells CASSQGGREVTQYF. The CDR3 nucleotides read TGCGCCAGCAGCCAAGGGGGCAGGGAGGTGACCCAGTACTTC.

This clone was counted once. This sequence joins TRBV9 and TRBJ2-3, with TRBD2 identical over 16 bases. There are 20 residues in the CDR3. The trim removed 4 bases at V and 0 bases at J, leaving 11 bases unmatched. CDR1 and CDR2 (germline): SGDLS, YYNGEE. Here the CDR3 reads CASSRGPGLAGGPSTDTQYF. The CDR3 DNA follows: TGTGCCAGCAGCCGAGGTCCGGGACTAGCGGGGGGGCCTAGCACAGATACGCAGTATTTT.

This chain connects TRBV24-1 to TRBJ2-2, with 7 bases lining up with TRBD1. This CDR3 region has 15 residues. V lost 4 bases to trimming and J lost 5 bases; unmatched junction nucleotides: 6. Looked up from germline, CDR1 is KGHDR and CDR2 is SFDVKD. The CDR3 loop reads CATSDTTGVTGELFF. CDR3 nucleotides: TGTGCCACCAGTGACACCACAGGGGTGACCGGGGAGCTGTTTTTT.

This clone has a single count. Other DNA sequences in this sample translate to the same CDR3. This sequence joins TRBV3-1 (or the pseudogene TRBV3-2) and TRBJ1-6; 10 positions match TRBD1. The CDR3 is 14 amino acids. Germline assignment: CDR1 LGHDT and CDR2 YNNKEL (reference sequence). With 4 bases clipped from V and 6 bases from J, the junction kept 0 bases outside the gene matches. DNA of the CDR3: TGTGCCAGCAGCCGGACAGGGGGTAATTCACCCCTCCACTTT. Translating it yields CASSRTGGNSPLHF.

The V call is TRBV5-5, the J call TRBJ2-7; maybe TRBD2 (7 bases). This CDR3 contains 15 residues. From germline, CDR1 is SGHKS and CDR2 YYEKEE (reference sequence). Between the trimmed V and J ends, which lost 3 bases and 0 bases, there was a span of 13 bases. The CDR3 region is CASSSGGGSSYEQYF. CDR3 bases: TGTGCCAGCAGCTCGGGGGGCGGTAGCTCCTACGAGCAGTACTTC.

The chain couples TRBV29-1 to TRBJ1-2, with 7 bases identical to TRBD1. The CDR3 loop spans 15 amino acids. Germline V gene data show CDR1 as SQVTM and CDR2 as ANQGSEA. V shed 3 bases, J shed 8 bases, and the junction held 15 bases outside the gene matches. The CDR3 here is CSVDDRALIKGGYTF. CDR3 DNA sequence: TGCAGCGTTGACGACAGGGCCCTCATTAAAGGGGGCTACACCTTC.